A selection of T cell receptor beta chains follows, all from one sample in a study of shared T cell receptors in the human thymus. Measured with immunoSEQ multiplex PCR; TCRdb has only the in-frame clones, and not every one. Among 500,000 to 750,000 clones, roughly 90% were seen once, and the ten largest hold roughly 0.0097%. The same sample was also used in a study of human thymus T cells.

Sequences were obtained from thymocytes. Every receptor here comes from a boy in the first two years of life with a congenital heart defect. Each CDR3 is given with its conserved first and last residue. A D gene is named only where the DNA matches it firmly. A row's size may be missing; if present it is once, few, many or a size class.

V gene: TRBV5-8
J gene: TRBJ2-3
D gene: TRBD2
clone size: .
CDR3 protein: CASSLRNPVAGDSTDTQYF
CDR3 DNA: TGTGCCAGCAGCCTACGGAACCCGGTAGCGGGAGATAGCACAGATACGCAGTATTTT

V gene: TRBV4-1
J gene: TRBJ2-5
D gene: TRBD2
clone size: .
CDR3 protein: CASSQDPPGGDETQYF
CDR3 DNA: TGCGCCAGCAGCCAAGATCCGCCGGGGGGGGACGAGACCCAGTACTTC

V gene: TRBV30
J gene: TRBJ2-5
D gene: TRBD2
clone size: .
CDR3 protein: CAWSRGTRAQETQYF
CDR3 DNA: TGTGCCTGGAGTCGAGGGACTAGGGCCCAAGAGACCCAGTACTTC

V gene: TRBV28
J gene: TRBJ2-7
D gene: .
clone size: once
CDR3 protein: CASSFGRLAYEQYF
CDR3 DNA: TGTGCCAGCAGTTTCGGCAGGTTAGCCTACGAGCAGTACTTC

V gene: TRBV14
J gene: TRBJ1-1
D gene: TRBD1
clone size: .
CDR3 protein: CASSQRFPLGQGSNTEAFF
CDR3 DNA: TGTGCCAGCAGCCAAAGGTTCCCATTGGGACAGGGGTCGAACACTGAAGCTTTCTTT

V gene: TRBV30
J gene: TRBJ2-2
D gene: TRBD1
clone size: .
CDR3 protein: CAWSGPRDRGLVAENTGELFF
CDR3 DNA: TGTGCCTGGAGTGGCCCCCGGGACAGGGGGCTGGTTGCCGAGAACACCGGGGAGCTGTTTTTT

V gene: TRBV5-1
J gene: TRBJ2-7
D gene: TRBD2
clone size: .
CDR3 protein: CASSVTSGAYEQYF
CDR3 DNA: TGCGCCAGCAGCGTGACTAGCGGGGCCTACGAGCAGTACTTC

V gene: TRBV11-2
J gene: TRBJ2-7
D gene: TRBD1
clone size: .
CDR3 protein: CASSPAGQGASYEQYF
CDR3 DNA: TGTGCCAGCAGCCCTGCAGGACAGGGGGCTTCATACGAGCAGTACTTC

V gene: TRBV27
J gene: TRBJ2-7
D gene: TRBD2
clone size: .
CDR3 protein: CASSTPTSGTGYEQYF
CDR3 DNA: TGTGCCAGCAGTACCCCGACTAGCGGGACGGGCTACGAGCAGTACTTC

V gene: TRBV5-8
J gene: TRBJ2-7
D gene: .
clone size: once
CDR3 protein: CASSPEGNSAYEQYF
CDR3 DNA: TGTGCCAGCAGCCCGGAGGGGAATTCGGCCTACGAGCAGTACTTC

V gene: TRBV2
J gene: TRBJ2-1
D gene: .
clone size: .
CDR3 protein: CASRRGYNEQFF
CDR3 DNA: TGTGCCAGCAGGAGGGGGTACAATGAGCAGTTCTTC

V gene: TRBV27
J gene: TRBJ2-5
D gene: .
clone size: once
CDR3 protein: CASSLQREETQYF
CDR3 DNA: TGTGCCAGCAGTTTACAGCGGGAAGAGACCCAGTACTTC

V gene: TRBV5-6
J gene: TRBJ2-7
D gene: .
clone size: .
CDR3 protein: CASSLGMIGVSYEQYF
CDR3 DNA: TGTGCCAGCAGCTTGGGGATGATAGGGGTCTCCTACGAGCAGTACTTC

V gene: TRBV10-3
J gene: TRBJ2-7
D gene: .
clone size: .
CDR3 protein: CAIKEEGSDSYEQYF
CDR3 DNA: TGTGCCATAAAAGAGGAGGGCTCAGACTCCTACGAGCAGTACTTC

V gene: TRBV15
J gene: TRBJ2-1
D gene: .
clone size: once
CDR3 protein: CATSRTVRRPYNEQFF
CDR3 DNA: TGTGCCACCAGCAGGACAGTCCGAAGACCCTACAATGAGCAGTTCTTC